This T cell receptor beta chain was captured by sequencing in a study of synovial regulatory T cells in juvenile arthritis (dated by TCRdb to between 2014 and 2017). About the investigation overall: Among the sequenced patients, three were classified as therapy-naive, methotrexate plus infliximab was given to one, methotrexate was given to roughly six, and treatment information was unavailable for one. TCRbeta CDR3 repertoires of blood iaTreg cells, other blood Treg cells and synovial fluid Treg cells from matched patient samples were compared in the study. The TCR repertoire comparisons covered Treg and Teff subsets from fewer than 12 JIA patients with active disease. Effector T cell subsets were also sequenced in the study cohort for comparisons, but only blood and synovial fluid Treg cells are covered by the Treg dataset alone. What the authors observed across the whole study: Blood iaTreg cells showed lower TCR diversity than other blood Treg cells, consistent with antigen-driven expansion. Synovial Treg cells shared more CDR3 sequences with iaTreg cells than with other blood Treg cells; Chao-Jaccard similarity confirmed closer relation. Across patients, iaTreg TCR repertoires were largely private, and these iaTreg repertoires partially overlapped with synovial Teff and blood CPL repertoires.

About this clone: Which antigen it targets is not known.

Libraries were prepared through the immunoSEQ multiplex PCR assay. TCRbeta CDR3 sequencing was carried out by Adaptive Biotechnologies. The authors' pipeline ran thus. To assess repertoire similarity, the researchers used the Chao-modified Jaccard index along with median clonotype overlap taken from 200 random subsamples at equal sample size. The similarity analyses were based on either productive nucleotide sequences or amino acid sequences translated in silico. Hierarchical clustering with single linkage and t-SNE based on Chao-modified Jaccard distances were used to compare repertoires. Repertoire diversity was quantified with the Renyi index, after sample size normalisation, across a range of alpha values. The table comes from immuneACCESS by way of TCRdb, which keeps in-frame sequences with V and J called. Part of the clones is missing from these tables; in studies checked, under half for an unresolved V gene and the rest for unknown reasons. V, J and clone size were drawn from that table, and D and trimming were deduced from the DNA. This sample's table contains 7,500 to 10,000 clones. The ten largest account for around 0.65% of the sample.

The donors for the TCR repertoire analysis were approximately eleven juvenile idiopathic arthritis patients with active disease who had not reached inactive disease, of whom 3 were polyarticular and 8 were oligoarticular. The TCR-sequenced patients had a median age of about 12 years (range 2.4-22.9) and median disease duration of roughly seven years (range 0.2-19.1). Samples for TCR repertoire analysis were collected at two centres in Italy. Peripheral blood mononuclear cells were isolated by Histopaque-1077 density gradient and cryopreserved in 90% FCS with about 10% DMSO. There are 13 amino acids in the CDR3, from cysteine to phenylalanine inclusive. The nucleotide record is missing. For CDR1 and CDR2, the germline V gene lists KGHSH and LQKENI.

Sequencing used Treg cells from blood. Per the publication, the cell subset or site label means: remaining (HLA-DR-negative) circulating blood Treg cells. This receptor was identified in a donor aged 2-30 years with juvenile idiopathic arthritis. This chain joins TRBV18 to TRBJ1-2. Here the CDR3 is given as CASSPPGDYGYTF.